This TCR beta chain was sequenced during a study of blood T cell repertoires in COVID-19. Across the whole study: Donors in the United States, Italy and Spain gave samples during acute or convalescent COVID-19. The analysed material was cDNA or gDNA that came from T cells, B-cell-depleted T cells, or PBMCs.

Comments on this clone: Sequence at one end of the junction differs from germline and may be a read error.

Authors' analysis steps: Reference gene primer amplification gave estimated nucleated cell counts. The protocol was immunoSEQ multiplex PCR, while the TCRdb copy is restricted to in-frame clones and leaves out a portion. That table furnishes V, J and clone size, whereas the DNA furnished D and trimming. The sample consists of approximately 110,000 clones, approximately 85% of them appearing once. Germline V gene data show CDR1 as SEHNR and CDR2 as FQNEAQ (reference sequence). The CDR3 contains 13 residues. The sequence derives from a human donor in a cohort sampled during active COVID-19. Sequencing input: peripheral blood. The chain couples TRBV7-9 to TRBJ2-1; 10 bases map to TRBD2. DNA of the CDR3: TGTGCCAGCAGCGGACTAGCGGTTACAATGCAGATCTTC. This codes for CASSGLAVTMQIF.